The present TCR delta chain was sequenced within a study of gamma delta lymphoproliferative disorders and STAT genes (dated by TCRdb to the late 2010s). Some background on the complete study: Gamma-chain libraries were prepared from at least 50 ng of genomic DNA using the LymphoTrack Dx TCRG Assay. Within a larger immunophenotypic and STAT-mutation study, TCR gamma and delta CDR3 repertoires were profiled by deep sequencing in Tgammadelta lymphoproliferative disease patients and healthy controls. Because no corresponding Invivoscribe delta assay was available, delta-chain libraries were prepared according to the standard operating procedure of the EuroClonality-NGS working group. To confirm the results, all delta-chain samples and two gamma-chain samples were sequenced a second time. Findings and caveats that apply to the study as a whole: Almost every major gamma and delta clonotype in patients was public, meaning shared with at least one healthy donor, and only two gamma clonotypes were private to disease. When whole repertoires were clustered, gamma repertoires from patients formed a group apart from those of healthy controls, but delta repertoires showed no separation between the groups. Control T cells were likely spread across varied maturation stages, whereas leukemic cells were skewed toward terminal effectors, which potentially limits comparisons between patients and controls. The authors pointed out that NGS specificity may be lower at low frequencies, so whether leukemic clones are public or private needs to be confirmed.

Measured from the cysteine to the phenylalanine, the CDR3 is 18 residues long. The only DNA kept is the CDR3, 54 bases in frame from the first base. Relative to germline, V is 0 bases shorter and J is 0 bases shorter, with 17 bases between their ends. As encoded in the germline V gene, CDR1 is TSWWSYY while CDR2 is QGS. For both patients and controls, peripheral blood mononuclear cells were isolated, and the genomic DNA from these cells was used for TCR sequencing. As controls, 23 healthy adult blood donors (median age approximately 67 years; around 12 males and 11 females) were included and were matched to patients for age and sex. The sample holds a few counts of this clone. What antigen it recognizes has not been identified. A single base is all that separates this from a far larger clone, so a read error is likely. This sample includes further DNA sequences coding for the same CDR3. In both library preparation methods, multiplex PCR was run with primers aimed at the conserved V and J regions of the TCR genes. Amplicons were purified, pooled and sequenced on an Illumina MiSeq platform. The original methods were these. V(D)J alignment, clonotype assembly and translation were handled by MiXCR, while functionality assessment and CDR3 repertoire analyses were done with VDJtools. The IMGT definition of CDR3 was applied, and only productive sequences using functional genes were analyzed, with ORF genes and pseudogenes left out. A custom Python script was used to look across all patients and controls for identical amino acid CDR3s belonging to major clonotypes, meaning those with a frequency of >=5%. Clonotype frequencies in patients versus controls were compared with a one-sided non-parametric Wilcoxon test. In TCRdb, clones were called once more from the public reads by CATT, and rows of identical DNA were later combined. Here the V and J calls rest on TCRdb's processing, not on the authors' analysis. The sample yields over a thousand delta-chain clones; 2.4% were counted once. The top ten clones comprise about 91% of the sample.

Sequencing used blood. The chain was built from TRDV1 and TRDJ1; no D segment can be confidently identified. This TCR came from a human donor in good health. The nucleotides are TGTGCTCTTGGGGAACTAGTGTTCTCGTACCCCCACACCGATAAACTCATCTTT. Its amino acids are CALGELVFSYPHTDKLIF.